The rows below give T cell receptor beta chains drawn from one sample of a study of shared clonotypes between healthy human individuals. The table came from immunoSEQ multiplex PCR; TCRdb's copy has only in-frame clones and leaves some out. Here the sample spans roughly 1,000,000 clones, roughly 74% being singletons. The sequencing sample was made of memory CD4+ T cells from PBMCs. Receptor source: a man younger than 30 in good health. Some clones in this sample may be carry-over from other donors' samples. Each CDR3 is given with its conserved first and last residue. The D gene is left open where the match is weak. Not all rows give a size; the values are once, few, many and, for expanded clones, a class.

J gene | V gene | clone size | D gene | CDR3 length | CDR3 protein | CDR3 DNA
TRBJ2-2 | TRBV5-1 | . | . | 13 | CASSPLTTGELFF | TGCGCCAGCAGTCCGTTGACTACCGGGGAGCTGTTTTTT
TRBJ1-3 | TRBV5-6 | . | TRBD1 | 15 | CASSFRTGWGNTIYF | TGTGCCAGCAGCTTTCGGACAGGGTGGGGAAACACCATATATTTT
TRBJ2-5 | TRBV5-4 | . | . | 12 | CASSAPQETQYF | TGTGCCAGCAGCGCCCCACAAGAGACCCAGTACTTC
TRBJ2-7 | TRBV6-1 | . | . | 13 | CASSEDPGAGQYF | TGTGCCAGCAGTGAAGACCCCGGGGCAGGGCAGTACTTC
TRBJ2-1 | TRBV27 | . | TRBD2 | 15 | CASSVGLAGVNEQFF | TGTGCCAGCAGTGTAGGACTAGCGGGAGTCAATGAGCAGTTCTTC
TRBJ2-2 | TRBV28 | . | . | 12 | CASSLLIGELFF | TGTGCCAGCAGTCTACTAATCGGGGAGCTGTTTTTT
TRBJ1-3 | TRBV19 | . | . | 14 | CATDTGSPGNTIYF | TGTGCCACCGATACGGGATCCCCTGGAAACACCATATATTTT
TRBJ2-3 | TRBV5-1 | . | . | 14 | CASSLSMVTDTQYF | TGCGCCAGCAGCTTGTCAATGGTCACAGATACGCAGTATTTT
TRBJ1-3 | TRBV7-9 | . | TRBD1 | 15 | CASSPTGLSGNTIYF | TGTGCCAGCAGCCCGACAGGGTTGTCCGGAAACACCATATATTTT
TRBJ1-1 | TRBV28 | . | . | 14 | CASSGGQMNTEAFF | TGTGCCAGCAGTGGTGGACAGATGAACACTGAAGCTTTCTTT
TRBJ1-3 | TRBV29-1 | . | . | 17 | CSVERIETLYSGNTIYF | TGCAGCGTTGAGCGAATAGAGACACTGTACTCTGGAAACACCATATATTTT
TRBJ2-2 | TRBV10-1 | . | . | 12 | CASGANTGELFF | TGCGCCAGCGGGGCGAACACCGGGGAGCTGTTTTTT
TRBJ2-3 | TRBV5-1 | . | . | 14 | CASSLGSEGDTQYF | TGCGCCAGCAGCTTGGGCAGCGAGGGAGATACGCAGTATTTT
TRBJ2-3 | TRBV4-1 | . | . | 15 | CASSHRTGSADTQYF | TGCGCCAGCAGCCACAGGACTGGTTCCGCGGATACGCAGTATTTT
TRBJ2-1 | TRBV19 | . | TRBD2 | 15 | CASKRRESIGDEQFF | TGTGCCAGTAAGAGGCGGGAGTCCATCGGGGATGAGCAGTTCTTC
TRBJ1-3 | TRBV6-1 | . | . | 15 | CASRPQGGGLGTIYF | TGTGCCAGCAGACCTCAGGGAGGGGGGTTAGGCACCATATATTTT
TRBJ1-1 | TRBV28 | few | . | 12 | CASRYRNTEAFF | TGTGCCAGCAGATACAGGAACACTGAAGCTTTCTTT
TRBJ2-5 | TRBV30 | few | . | 14 | CAWSVDQVQETQYF | TGTGCCTGGAGTGTAGATCAGGTCCAAGAGACCCAGTACTTC
TRBJ1-4 | TRBV7-9 | . | TRBD1 | 15 | CASSPWDRLNEKLFF | TGTGCCAGCAGCCCATGGGACAGGCTGAATGAAAAACTGTTTTTT
TRBJ1-5 | TRBV19 | . | . | 15 | CASSMEGSSNQPQHF | TGTGCCAGTAGTATGGAAGGGAGCAGCAATCAGCCCCAGCATTTT
TRBJ2-7 | TRBV9 | . | . | 15 | CASSVVGTVGYEQYF | TGTGCCAGCAGCGTAGTTGGGACGGTTGGGTACGAGCAGTACTTC
TRBJ2-5 | TRBV14 | . | . | 12 | CASSRGMETQYF | TGTGCCAGCAGCCGGGGCATGGAGACCCAGTACTTC
TRBJ2-7 | TRBV6-5 | . | TRBD1 | 14 | CASRLGQGIYEQYF | TGTGCCAGCAGGCTTGGACAGGGGATCTACGAGCAGTACTTC
TRBJ2-2 | TRBV7-2 | . | TRBD2 | 16 | CASSYLAGGHTGELFF | TGTGCCAGCAGCTACCTAGCGGGAGGTCACACCGGGGAGCTGTTTTTT
TRBJ2-5 | TRBV11-2 | . | . | 12 | CASSWDRGTQYF | TGTGCCAGCTCGTGGGATCGGGGGACCCAGTACTTC
TRBJ1-2 | TRBV30 | . | TRBD1 | 15 | CAWTGGVRGGYGYTF | TGTGCCTGGACCGGAGGGGTCAGGGGGGGCTATGGCTACACCTTC
TRBJ2-3 | TRBV5-1 | . | TRBD2 | 13 | CASSPGGANTQYF | TGCGCCAGCAGTCCCGGGGGGGCGAATACGCAGTATTTT
TRBJ1-5 | TRBV2 | . | TRBD1 | 16 | CASSVPGQGNGQPQHF | TGTGCCAGCAGTGTCCCGGGACAGGGTAACGGGCAGCCCCAGCATTTT
TRBJ1-1 | TRBV6-5 | . | . | 15 | CASRTLGLMNTEAFF | TGTGCCAGCAGAACTCTCGGGCTGATGAACACTGAAGCTTTCTTT
TRBJ2-7 | TRBV7-3 | few | . | 16 | CASSPRQAGNIYEQYF | TGTGCCAGCAGCCCACGACAGGCGGGCAACATCTACGAGCAGTACTTC
TRBJ1-4 | TRBV28 | once | . | 16 | CASREQGGATNEKLFF | TGTGCCAGCAGGGAACAGGGAGGTGCAACTAATGAAAAACTGTTTTTT